The clone carrying this T cell receptor (beta chain) was observed a few times. These data belong to a study of blood T cell repertoires in COVID-19. Study background: The study drew acute and convalescent COVID-19 samples from the United States, Italy and Spain. In each case, the material was cDNA or gDNA derived from T cells, B-cell-depleted T cells, or PBMCs.

V was trimmed by 8 bases and J by 13 bases, leaving 18 bases between them. The CDR3 spans 13 residues. Germline loops: CDR1 KGHSH, CDR2 LQKENI. In the original analysis: Amplification of reference gene primers provided the estimated nucleated cell counts. The data were produced by immunoSEQ multiplex PCR, yet TCRdb's version contains in-frame clones alone and is incomplete. V and J calls plus clone size are reproduced from that table; the DNA served to infer D and trimming. The table includes approximately 400,000 clones, about 80% detected once. The sequence was obtained from a human donor with acute or convalescent COVID-19. The donor label of this sample is uncertain. The sample taken for sequencing was peripheral blood. V gene TRBV18 combines with J gene TRBJ1-6, with D possibly being TRBD1 (5 bases). CDR3 DNA sequence: TGTGCCAGCCAGGACAAGTTAATGGATCCCCTCCACTTT. Its protein product is CASQDKLMDPLHF.